This T cell receptor (beta chain) was captured in a study of shared clonotypes between healthy human individuals. The study's findings and limits: Represented diversity (both genetic and exposure-history) was limited by the small number of donors.

Deep-level assay runs were performed. In the sorted-subset replicate PCRs, 200 ng DNA, roughly 30,000 T cell genomes, was used. Assay: immunoSEQ multiplex PCR; the TCRdb copy retains only in-frame clones and omits some. The top ten clones hold roughly 0.13% of a sample with around 2.1 million clones, under 97% of them seen once. Free of recent acute infections or vaccinations, the donors were healthy HIV-negative adults. This clone was counted only a few times. Antigen specificity is unknown. V gave up 9 bases and J gave up 1 base; unmatched junction bases: 4. The CDR3 contains 14 residues. Per the germline V gene, CDR1 is SGHDN and CDR2 is FVKESK.

The clonotype comes from a man in his late teens or twenties in good health. The chain is built from TRBV14 and TRBJ2-7; 12 nucleotides line up with TRBD2. Sequencing input: naive CD4+ T cells sorted from blood. Subset indicated: CD45RA+ positively selected. CDR3 coding DNA: TGTGCCAGTCGGACTAGCGGGACGTCCTACGAGCAGTACTTC. Its translation: CASRTSGTSYEQYF.